This TCR beta chain was sequenced during a study of blood T cells in healthy people across ages. Study-level information: Template switching captured about one barcoded beta molecule per two T cells.

Every sample had a minimum of 6.5 million PBMCs isolated. The CDR3 has 15 amino acids. Trimming removed 6 bases from V and 3 bases from J, with 18 bases in between. For the second PCR, which ran for roughly 6 to 11 cycles, a sample-barcoded 5' primer and a J-beta primer mix were used. Sequencing yielded, for each sample, at least 3 million paired-end reads carrying CDR3. TCRdb recomputed calls from the 5' RACE reads with MiXCR, one row per CDR3 protein. The table has roughly 2 million distinct CDR3 sequences, around 48% seen once. Remarks on this clonotype: Its matching antigen is unknown.

Broader study findings: The recorded TCR beta diversity per million T cells decreased in a roughly linear manner with age.

This clonotype was obtained from a woman in her forties in good health. This chain links TRBV12-3 or TRBV12-4 with TRBJ2-7; D is possibly TRBD2 (6 bases). The specimen sequenced was blood. The CDR3 DNA follows: TGTGCCAGCAGGCGCGGAGGGGCAGGGCGCTACGAGCAGTACTTC. Encoded protein: CASRRGGAGRYEQYF.